This TCR beta chain was observed in a study of blood T cell repertoires in COVID-19. Using immunoSEQ multiplex PCR, the repertoire was profiled, and TCRdb retains in-frame clones only, with some absent. The table lists 250,000 or so clones, 80% to 90% of them singletons, with 3.7% in the top ten. Deletions cut 3 bases from V and 4 bases from J, with 13 bases between. The CDR3 runs to 14 residues. CDR1 and CDR2 from the germline V gene are DFQATT and SNEGSKA (reference sequence). The J gene is TRBJ1-3, the V gene TRBV20-1; D unclear. The source of this sequence is a woman younger than 45 who had been exposed to COVID-19. The sequenced sample consisted of PBMCs or T cells enriched from blood (not recorded which). The CDR3 protein is CSASNPVRGNTIYF. Here the CDR3 DNA reads TGCAGTGCTAGTAACCCCGTCAGGGGAAACACCATATATTTT.